The 25 T cell receptor beta chains in this list originate from one sample, sequenced in a study of CD8 T cells in Susac syndrome. Roughly 0.45 to 1 ug RNA was reverse transcribed with random hexamers. TCRdb recomputed calls from the immunoSEQ multiplex PCR reads with MiXCR, one row per CDR3 protein. Of about 440,000 distinct CDR3 sequences in the sample, more than 70% were seen once. Material for sequencing was CD8+ T cells from PBMCs. These receptors originate from a human donor with multiple sclerosis.

The V gene is TRBV9, the J gene TRBJ2-2; TRBD1 matches 7 bases. Trimming at V came to 1 base and at J to 1 base, leaving 4 bases not matched to a gene. This CDR3 spans 16 amino acids. CDR1 SGDLS and CDR2 YYNGEE come from the germline V gene. CDR3 in DNA: TGTGCCAGCAGCGTATCCCGACAGGGGAACACCGGGGAGCTGTTTTTT. This translates into CASSVSRQGNTGELFF. The whole variable domain, remainder taken from reference TRBV9 and TRBJ2-2, is DSGVTQTPKHLITATGQRVTLRCSPRSGDLSVYWYQQSLDQGLQFLIQYYNGEERAKGNILERFSAQQFPDLHSELNLSSLELGDSALYFCASSVSRQGNTGELFFGEGSRLTVL.

The chain recombines TRBV20-1 with TRBJ2-1; D ambiguous. The CDR3 is 12 residues long. Germline CDR1 is DFQATT and CDR2 is SNEGSKA (reference sequence). V dropped 3 bases and J dropped 5 bases, with 8 bases sitting between them. CDR3 protein: CSARHRNNEQFF. The DNA for the CDR3 is TGCAGTGCTAGGCACAGAAACAATGAGCAGTTCTTC.

This chain connects TRBV6-5 to TRBJ1-5; D unresolved. The germline V gene encodes CDR1 MNHEY and CDR2 SVGAGI. The V gene lost 4 bases and the J gene lost 3 bases, with 10 bases spanning the gap. This CDR3 is 14 amino acids long. CDR3 bases: TGTGCCAGCAGTTCCTCCGGGCCCAATCAGCCCCAGCATTTT. Amino acids: CASSSSGPNQPQHF.

This clonotype was observed a handful of times. The chain is built from TRBV6-1 and TRBJ2-7, with 8 positions matching TRBD2. Germline-derived CDR1 and CDR2 are MNHNS and SASEGT. Losses at the gene ends were 3 bases for V and 4 bases for J; bases not matched to a gene: 5. This CDR3 is built from 14 residues. CDR3 nucleotides: TGTGCCAGCAGTGACTACCGGGGGGGTTACGAGCAGTACTTC. As protein: CASSDYRGGYEQYF.

The genes are TRBV19 and TRBJ1-5; weak D call: TRBD1 (6 bases). The CDR3 length is 15 residues. V lost 5 bases and J lost 6, with 17 bases in between. Germline V lookup: CDR1 LNHDA, CDR2 SQIVND (reference sequence). CDR3: CASSSYREKGQPQHF. The CDR3, as DNA: TGTGCCAGTAGTTCATACAGGGAGAAGGGTCAGCCCCAGCATTTT.

This chain connects TRBV10-3 to TRBJ1-1; no clear D. CDR1 ENHRY and CDR2 SYGVKD come from the germline V gene. This CDR3 is built from 14 residues. Trimming left V 2 bases short and J 8 bases short, with 15 bases between. The CDR3 coding sequence is TGTGCCATCAGTGAGCCCCAGAGTGAGGACGAAGCTTTCTTT. Protein sequence: CAISEPQSEDEAFF.

In DNA, the CDR3 is TGTGCCAGCAGTCCACAGGCGGGCAATCAGCCCCAGCATTTT. This encodes CASSPQAGNQPQHF. The chain uses TRBV6-5 and TRBJ1-5; weak D call: TRBD1 (5 bases). Trimming shortened V by 5 bases and J by 2 bases, and 10 bases separated the two germline ends. The CDR3 runs 14 residues. CDR1 MNHEY and CDR2 SVGAGI come from the germline V gene.

The chain links TRBV10-3 to TRBJ1-1; perhaps TRBD1 as D (5 bases). The CDR3 covers 12 residues. V gave up 6 bases and J gave up 3 bases, with 8 bases separating them. In germline, CDR1 is ENHRY, CDR2 SYGVKD. CDR3 coding DNA: TGTGCCATCAGGGGGGGTGACACTGAAGCTTTCTTT. Amino acid sequence: CAIRGGDTEAFF.

The chain uses TRBV4-1 and TRBJ1-5, with D possibly matching TRBD1 (5 bases). Germline V lookup: CDR1 MGHRA, CDR2 YSYEKL. The CDR3 runs 15 residues. V lost 3 bases and J lost 0, with 9 bases in between. Here the CDR3 reads CASSHGGNSNQPQHF. Here the CDR3 DNA reads TGCGCCAGCAGCCATGGGGGTAATAGCAATCAGCCCCAGCATTTT.

The chain combines TRBV5-6 with TRBJ2-7; D may be TRBD1 or TRBD2 (5 bases each). Per germline, CDR1 SGHDT and CDR2 YYEEEE. With 3 bases removed from V and 4 bases from J, the gap between germline ends came to 14 bases. The CDR3 loop spans 14 amino acids. The CDR3 nucleotides read TGTGCCAGCAGCTATGGGGGAGCGGTGTACGAGCAGTACTTC. This translates into CASSYGGAVYEQYF.

The chain joins TRBV20-1 to TRBJ2-7, with D uncertain. CDR3 length: 13 amino acids. The V gene lost 3 bases and the J gene lost 5 bases, with 14 bases spanning the gap. Germline V gives CDR1 DFQATT, CDR2 SNEGSKA (reference sequence). CDR3 protein: CSASRVWVNEQYF. CDR3 sequence (DNA): TGCAGTGCTAGTCGGGTTTGGGTCAACGAGCAGTACTTC.

This clonotype was detected once. The rearrangement joins TRBV2 to TRBJ1-6, with TRBD1 matching 8 bases. The CDR3 extends over 15 amino acids. CDR1 is SNHLY, CDR2 FYNNEI, per germline. V was clipped by 6 bases and J by 8 bases; unmatched bases: 9. CDR3 sequence reads: CASSTGGCCDSPLHF. The CDR3 nucleotides are TGTGCCAGCAGCACAGGGGGATGTTGCGATTCACCCCTCCACTTT.

Concerning this clonotype: The junction departs from germline at one end; a sequencing error may be responsible. The V and J genes are TRBV10-3 and TRBJ2-2; D is possibly TRBD2 (6 bases). The CDR3 is made up of 13 amino acids. The germline V gene has CDR1 ENHRY and CDR2 SYGVKD. This CDR3 reads CLSERGRTGELFF. The CDR3 region has the DNA TGCCTCTCCGAACGGGGGAGAACCGGGGAGCTGTTTTTT.

The chain recombines TRBV19 with TRBJ1-1; D gene ambiguous. The CDR3 loop spans 11 amino acids. The ends were cut back, 5 bases at V and 6 bases at J, with 7 bases in the middle. Germline values: CDR1 LNHDA, CDR2 SQIVND (reference sequence). CDR3 loop: CASSVGSEAFF. Here the CDR3 DNA reads TGTGCCAGTAGTGTTGGATCTGAAGCTTTCTTT.

The CDR3: CASSPEAGHYEQYF. As DNA, the CDR3 is TGTGCCAGCAGTCCGGAGGCGGGACACTACGAGCAGTACTTC. The chain employs TRBV11-2 and TRBJ2-7, with D possibly being TRBD1 or TRBD2 (6 bases each). Germline V lookup: CDR1 SGHAT, CDR2 FQNNGV. The CDR3 length is 14 residues. Trimming took 6 bases from V and 3 from J, leaving 15 bases between them.

V gene TRBV6-4 combines with J gene TRBJ2-1; 7 nucleotides align to TRBD1. The CDR3 is made up of 14 amino acids. Trimming at V came to 0 bases and at J to 8 bases, leaving 4 bases not matched to a gene. Germline V gives CDR1 MRHNA, CDR2 SNTAGT. The CDR3 sequence: CASSDSEGADEQFF. As DNA, the CDR3 is TGTGCCAGCAGTGACTCAGAGGGGGCAGATGAGCAGTTCTTC.

The chain combines TRBV4-1 with TRBJ2-5, with D maybe TRBD2 (6 bases). V lost 0 bases, J lost 5 bases, and 19 bases lay in between. CDR1 and CDR2 (germline): MGHRA, YSYEKL. The CDR3 is 17 amino acids. DNA for the CDR3: TGCGCCAGCAGCCAAGATTCTAACCGTTTGGAGGGGGAGACCCAGTACTTC. This gives the protein CASSQDSNRLEGETQYF.

The chain joins TRBV6-6 to TRBJ2-3; the D is unclear. The CDR3 loop spans 13 amino acids. Trimming took 2 bases from V and 4 from J, leaving 7 bases between them. In germline, CDR1 is MNHNY, CDR2 SVGAGI (reference sequence). DNA of the CDR3: TGTGCCAGCAGTTACGCGGTGGCAGATACGCAGTATTTT. Protein product: CASSYAVADTQYF.

V and J are TRBV5-1 and TRBJ2-1; 7 bases agree with TRBD1. The CDR3 sequence is 14 residues long. Losses at the gene ends were 6 bases for V and 5 bases for J; bases not matched to a gene: 8. CDR1 is SGHRS and CDR2 is YFSETQ in the germline V gene. In DNA form, the CDR3 reads TGCGCCAGCAATTTGGGGGACAGACACAATGAGCAGTTCTTC. It yields the protein CASNLGDRHNEQFF.

The CDR3 sequence: CASREGGVTYEQYF. In nucleotides, the CDR3 is TGCGCCAGCAGGGAAGGGGGAGTAACCTACGAGCAGTACTTC. This chain joins TRBV5-1 and TRBJ2-7; weak D call: TRBD1 (6 bases). Looked up from germline, CDR1 is SGHRS and CDR2 is YFSETQ. CDR3 length: 14 residues. V was shortened by 5 bases and J by 2 bases, with 14 bases between the two germline ends.

This clonotype was detected once. The genes are TRBV6-1 and TRBJ2-2; tentatively, D is TRBD1 (5 bases). CDR3 size: 16 residues. Trimming cost V 2 bases and J 7 bases, with 17 bases left between them. The V gene's germline CDR1 is MNHNS and CDR2 SASEGT. The CDR3 sequence is CASSERWGSRIGELFF. DNA of the CDR3: TGTGCCAGCAGTGAAAGGTGGGGCTCAAGGATCGGGGAGCTGTTTTTT.

The chain couples TRBV27 to TRBJ2-2; the D call may be TRBD1 or TRBD2 (5 bases each). V lost 0 bases, J lost 7 bases, and 15 bases lay in between. This CDR3 has 16 amino acids. CDR1 and CDR2 from the germline V gene are MNHEY and SMNVEV (reference sequence). CDR3: CASSLSDMDLGGELFF. The CDR3 DNA reads as TGTGCCAGCAGTTTATCGGACATGGACTTGGGCGGGGAGCTGTTTTTT.

The chain combines TRBV27 with TRBJ2-3, with a tentative D call TRBD2 (6 bases). V lost 2 bases, J lost 6 bases, and 18 bases lay in between. Germline V gives CDR1 MNHEY, CDR2 SMNVEV (reference sequence). The CDR3 is 16 amino acids. CDR3 amino acids: CASSLIYPGETDTQYF. In DNA form, the CDR3 reads TGTGCCAGCAGTTTAATTTATCCGGGAGAGACGGATACGCAGTATTTT.

This chain connects TRBV15 to TRBJ1-2; TRBD1 might be the D (6 bases). This CDR3 is 15 amino acids long. Per germline, CDR1 LNHNV and CDR2 YYDKDF (reference sequence). V lost 5 bases and J lost 2, with 15 bases in between. The CDR3, as DNA: TGTGCCACCAGCTCTAAGACAGGCCCGAACTATGGCTACACCTTC. This codes for CATSSKTGPNYGYTF.

The chain has TRBV7-9 and TRBJ2-3; possibly TRBD1 for D (6 bases). V lost 3 bases, J lost 2 bases, and 9 bases lay in between. This CDR3 comprises 14 residues. Germline values: CDR1 SEHNR, CDR2 FQNEAQ (reference sequence). The CDR3 here is CASSLGTLTDTQYF. CDR3 nucleotides: TGTGCCAGCAGCTTGGGGACACTCACAGATACGCAGTATTTT.